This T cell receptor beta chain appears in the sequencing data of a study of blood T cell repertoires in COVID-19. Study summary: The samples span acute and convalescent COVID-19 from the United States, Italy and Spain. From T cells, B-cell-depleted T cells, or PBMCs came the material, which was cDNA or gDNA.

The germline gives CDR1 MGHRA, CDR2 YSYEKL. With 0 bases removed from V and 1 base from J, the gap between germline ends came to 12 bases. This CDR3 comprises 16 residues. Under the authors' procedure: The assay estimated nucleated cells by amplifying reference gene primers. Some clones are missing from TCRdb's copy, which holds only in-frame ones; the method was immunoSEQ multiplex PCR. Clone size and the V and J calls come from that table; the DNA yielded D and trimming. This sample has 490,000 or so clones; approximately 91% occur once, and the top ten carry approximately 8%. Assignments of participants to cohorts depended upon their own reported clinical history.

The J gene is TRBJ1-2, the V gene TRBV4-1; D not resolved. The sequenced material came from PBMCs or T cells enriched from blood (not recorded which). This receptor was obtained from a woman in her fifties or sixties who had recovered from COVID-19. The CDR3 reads CASSQDRGGFNYGYTF. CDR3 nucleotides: TGCGCCAGCAGCCAAGATCGCGGCGGGTTTAACTATGGCTACACCTTC.